Presented here are 15 T cell receptor beta chains from one specimen sequenced in a study of T cell repertoires in cytomegalovirus infection. MiXCR, run by TCRdb on the reads, gives a single entry per CDR3 protein. Counted here are approximately 990,000 distinct CDR3 sequences, approximately 31% occurring once; the ten biggest clones make up 13%. Which antigens these TCRs recognize remains unknown. This material consisted of cultured CD8+ T cells from PBMCs, taken from culture after CMV antigen stimulation. The receptors stem from a human donor in good health (CMV status not recorded). Some clones in this sample may be carry-over from other donors' samples.

This chain uses TRBV27 with TRBJ1-2, with D perhaps matching TRBD1 (5 bases). V lost 3 bases to trimming and J lost 5 bases, with 16 bases between them. Per germline, CDR1 MNHEY and CDR2 SMNVEV (reference sequence). There are 15 residues in the CDR3. The CDR3 reads CASSFGHPGKYGYTF. CDR3 in DNA: TGTGCCAGCAGTTTCGGACACCCCGGGAAGTATGGCTACACCTTC.

This clonotype showed up just a few times. CDR3 bases: TGTGCCAGCAGCTATCGGGGCAAGCCGGATACGCAGTATTTT. This translates into CASSYRGKPDTQYF. The J gene is TRBJ2-3, the V gene TRBV11-2, with D possibly called TRBD1 or TRBD2 (5 bases each). Germline CDR1 and CDR2: SGHAT and FQNNGV. The CDR3 runs to 14 residues. V lost 4 bases and J 6 bases, leaving 14 bases between the germline ends.

The chain links TRBV19 to TRBJ2-1, with a possible D match to TRBD2 (7 bases). Trimming took off 7 bases at V and 4 bases at J, with 17 bases between the two ends. This CDR3 is built from 15 residues. From germline, CDR1 is LNHDA and CDR2 SQIVND (reference sequence). The CDR3 sequence is CASTVGGGPYNEQFF. The CDR3 DNA reads as TGTGCCAGTACCGTGGGGGGGGGCCCGTACAATGAGCAGTTCTTC.

This clonotype was detected a few times. This chain's CDR3 is CASSPYKGSSYNEQFF. In nucleotides, the CDR3 is TGCGCCAGCAGCCCTTACAAGGGGAGCTCCTACAATGAGCAGTTCTTC. The chain carries TRBV5-1 and TRBJ2-1, with D possibly called TRBD1 or TRBD2 (5 bases each). The CDR3 has 16 residues. Germline V gene sequence: CDR1 SGHRS, CDR2 YFSETQ. The germline V and J ends were trimmed by 4 bases and 0 bases, with 14 bases remaining between them.

V and J are TRBV10-3 and TRBJ2-4; 7 nucleotides agree with TRBD1. Germline V gene lookup returns CDR1 ENHRY and CDR2 SYGVKD. The CDR3 covers 16 residues. With 0 bases clipped from V and 4 bases from J, the junction kept 6 bases outside the gene matches. The DNA of the CDR3 is TGTGCCATCAGTGAGTCAGCAGGGGGAGTTAAAAACATTCAGTACTTC. Residues: CAISESAGGVKNIQYF.

This clonotype appeared a few times. This chain connects TRBV6-1 to TRBJ2-7; D possibly corresponds to TRBD1 (6 bases). Trimming cost V 0 bases and J 2 bases, with 14 bases left between them. CDR3 length equals 16 residues. Per germline, CDR1 MNHNS and CDR2 SASEGT. The CDR3 region has the DNA TGTGCCAGCAGTGAAGCGGGATACAGGGATACCTACGAGCAGTACGTC. Protein sequence: CASSEAGYRDTYEQYV.

This clonotype has a handful of counts. This chain uses TRBV11-2 with TRBJ2-7, with D perhaps assigned TRBD1 or TRBD2 (5 bases each). The CDR3 sequence is 16 residues long. Germline assignment: CDR1 SGHAT and CDR2 FQNNGV. With 0 bases removed from V and 2 bases from J, the gap between germline ends came to 14 bases. CDR3 in DNA: TGTGCCAGCAGCTTAGATCAAACAGGAGGAACCTACGAGCAGTACGTC. It is translated as CASSLDQTGGTYEQYV.

The rearrangement uses TRBV19 and TRBJ1-5; TRBD1 might be the D (5 bases). CDR3 size: 14 residues. The germline gives CDR1 LNHDA, CDR2 SQIVND (reference sequence). Between the trimmed V and J ends, which lost 9 bases and 1 base, there was a span of 13 bases. This CDR3 reads CASERGESNQPQHF. The CDR3 DNA is TGTGCCAGCGAGAGAGGGGAGAGCAATCAGCCCCAGCATTTT.

The chain has TRBV7-9 and TRBJ2-5; perhaps D is TRBD1 or TRBD2 (5 bases each). Trimming removed 6 bases at V and 5 bases at J, with 19 bases between. From germline, CDR1 is SEHNR and CDR2 FQNEAQ (reference sequence). The CDR3 contains 15 residues. The CDR3: CASSPPGPWTETQYF. The DNA for the CDR3 is TGTGCCAGCAGTCCCCCGGGACCCTGGACGGAGACCCAGTACTTC.

This clonotype came up once. This rearrangement joins TRBV12-3 or TRBV12-4 to TRBJ1-5, with 7 bases identical to TRBD1. The V and J ends lost 6 bases and 2 bases, in that order; junction bases with no gene match: 10. The CDR3 is made up of 16 amino acids. CDR3 loop: CASRDRDSDGNQPQHF. CDR3 bases: TGTGCCAGCAGAGACCGGGACAGTGACGGCAATCAGCCCCAGCATTTT.

This clonotype was seen only once. A much larger clone sits a single nucleotide away, making a read error possible. V usage is TRBV7-8 and J usage is TRBJ2-7, with a possible D match to TRBD1 (5 bases). Per germline, CDR1 SGHVS and CDR2 FQNEAQ. V lost 3 bases to trimming and J lost 6 bases, with 15 bases between them. The CDR3 is 14 residues long. The CDR3 coding sequence is TGTGCCAGCAGCTTCGGACAATTGGGGCTCGAGCAGTACTTC. Translating it yields CASSFGQLGLEQYF.

The chain uses TRBV12-3 or TRBV12-4 and TRBJ1-2; D not resolved. The CDR3 totals 16 residues. V lost 6 bases and J 0 bases, leaving 17 bases between the germline ends. The CDR3 nucleotides read TGTGCCAGCAGAACGGGAGAACGGCTCGCTAACTATGGCTACACCTTC. Amino acids: CASRTGERLANYGYTF.

This chain links TRBV2 with TRBJ2-7, with 9 bases aligning to TRBD2. The junction had 5 bases not matched to a gene; V was cut back by 5 bases and J by 0 bases. Germline CDR1 is SNHLY and CDR2 is FYNNEI. This CDR3 contains 15 residues. This chain's CDR3 is CASSLQRGVSYEQYF. The CDR3 DNA sequence: TGTGCCAGCAGTTTACAGCGGGGGGTCTCCTACGAGCAGTACTTC.

This clonotype was observed many times. This chain links TRBV6-2 or TRBV6-3 with TRBJ1-5; D gene ambiguous. The V gene lost 8 bases and the J gene lost 0 bases, with 8 bases spanning the gap. Per germline, CDR1 MNHEY and CDR2 SVGEGT. The length of the CDR3 is 13 residues. CDR3 sequence reads: CASGLYSNQPQHF. CDR3 DNA sequence: TGTGCCAGCGGTCTCTATAGCAATCAGCCCCAGCATTTT.

This clonotype turned up a few times. The rearrangement uses TRBV25-1 and TRBJ1-3; 8 bases are shared with TRBD1. Germline V gives CDR1 MGHDK, CDR2 SYGVNS. V trimming: 1 base; J trimming: 1 base; junction bases outside the gene matches: 9. This CDR3 region has 18 residues. CDR3 loop: CASSEFVWTGWSGNTIYF. For the CDR3, the DNA is TGTGCCAGCAGTGAATTTGTGTGGACAGGGTGGTCTGGAAACACCATATATTTT.